The TCR beta chain under discussion was sequenced for a study of CD8+ T cells in alopecia areata. The authors extracted RNA and reverse transcribed it into cDNA as the sequencing template. The protocol was immunoSEQ multiplex PCR, while the TCRdb copy is restricted to in-frame clones and leaves out a portion. The sample lists 95,000 to 120,000 clones; 45% to 60% were seen once. On this clone: Its specificity is unknown. An end of the junction differs from the germline gene, which may be a read error.

The length of the CDR3 is 12 residues. Germline V gene sequence: CDR1 MNHEY, CDR2 SMNVEV (reference sequence). Study-level findings and limits: For lesional scalp, especially alopecia totalis/universalis, clonality was higher than in normal scalp. Sequences from scalp samples also cover resident alphabeta T cells of normal skin.

The material sequenced was NKG2D-low CD8+ T cells sorted from blood. The chain links TRBV27 to TRBJ2-7, with 9 bases identical to TRBD2. This TCR was recovered from a human donor with alopecia areata. The CDR3 sequence: CASSSGTSRKLF. The CDR3 DNA is TGTGCCAGCAGTTCCGGGACTAGCAGAAAGTTGTTC.